The 21 T cell receptor beta chains listed next were all sequenced from one sample in a study of T cells in Graves' hyperthyroidism and ophthalmopathy. Amplified TCR beta CDR3 regions came from RNA transcripts. RT-PCR in the first round (using the HTBI primer set) targeted the TCR CDR3. One entry per CDR3 protein, called by TCRdb with MiXCR from the multiplex PCR reads. The table records about 360,000 distinct CDR3 sequences, approximately 13% of them present only once. Sequencing was done on a sample of blood. These receptors were taken from a woman aged 18-35 years with Graves' hyperthyroidism.

The table lists this clonotype with many counts. V usage is TRBV5-1 and J usage is TRBJ1-4; 11 bases agree with TRBD1. Germline CDR1 is SGHRS and CDR2 is YFSETQ. The CDR3 is made up of 15 amino acids. Unmatched junction bases numbered 2, after V lost 5 bases and J lost 2 bases. Here the CDR3 reads CASRRDRGTNEKLFF. DNA for the CDR3: TGCGCCAGCAGACGGGACAGGGGGACTAATGAAAAACTGTTTTTT. Supplemented by reference TRBV5-1 and TRBJ1-4, the full variable domain reads KAGVTQTPRYLIKTRGQQVTLSCSPISGHRSVSWYQQTPGQGLQFLFEYFSETQRNKGNFPGRFSGRQFSNSRSEMNVSTLELGDSALYLCASRRDRGTNEKLFFGSGTQLSVL.

In this sample, this clonotype turned up many times. V is TRBV7-3 and J is TRBJ2-1, with TRBD2 identical over 8 bases. The V gene end was trimmed by 4 bases and the J gene end by 6 bases; junction bases not matched to a gene: 11. There are 16 residues in the CDR3. CDR1 SGHTA and CDR2 FQGTGA come from the germline V gene. CDR3 coding DNA: TGTGCCAGCAGCTCCTCACGTAGCGCGGGGGGCAATGAGCAGTTCTTC. Amino acid sequence: CASSSSRSAGGNEQFF.

This clonotype was seen at least ten times. The chain employs TRBV28 and TRBJ1-5; D is undetermined. This CDR3 has 15 residues. V shed 6 bases and J shed 2 bases, with 14 bases lying between them. The V gene's germline CDR1 is MDHEN and CDR2 SYDVKM. DNA of the CDR3: TGTGCCAGCAGGGTCTTCGGGGTGGGCAATCAGCCCCAGCATTTT. Translation: CASRVFGVGNQPQHF.

This clonotype was recorded many times. V and J are TRBV27 and TRBJ2-6; perhaps TRBD2 as D (6 bases). V was cut by 5 bases and J by 2 bases, with 19 bases left in between. The germline gives CDR1 MNHEY, CDR2 SMNVEV (reference sequence). This CDR3 region has 18 residues. The CDR3 loop reads CASSLVAGTSAGANVLTF. The CDR3 DNA is TGTGCCAGCAGTCTCGTTGCGGGGACTTCGGCTGGGGCCAACGTCCTGACTTTC.

The sample holds many counts of this clonotype. The V call is TRBV25-1, the J call TRBJ1-1; TRBD1 matches 8 bases. J was trimmed by 8 bases and V by 3 bases; bases with no gene match: 5. Germline lookup yields CDR1 MGHDK and CDR2 SYGVNS. The CDR3 contains 13 residues. Here the CDR3 reads CASSDWTGLEAFF. CDR3 in DNA: TGTGCCAGCAGTGATTGGACAGGGCTAGAAGCTTTCTTT. The variable domain in full, completed from reference TRBV25-1 and TRBJ1-1, reads EADIYQTPRYLVIGTGKKITLECSQTMGHDKMYWYQQDPGMELHLIHYSYGVNSTEKGDLSSESTVSRIRTEHFPLTLESARPSHTSQYLCASSDWTGLEAFFGQGTRLTVV.

This clonotype occurred a few times. The genes are TRBV4-1 and TRBJ1-1; no clear D gene. The germline V and J ends were trimmed by 0 bases and 8 bases, with 10 bases remaining between them. The CDR3 loop spans 13 amino acids. Per the germline V gene, CDR1 is MGHRA and CDR2 is YSYEKL. The CDR3 reads CASSQDLRVEAFF. DNA of the CDR3: TGCGCCAGCAGCCAAGATTTAAGGGTCGAAGCTTTCTTT.

This clonotype was observed a handful of times. The chain employs TRBV7-9 and TRBJ1-4; TRBD1 is a possible D gene (5 bases). The CDR3 extends over 16 amino acids. Deletions cut 3 bases from V and 0 bases from J, with 11 bases between. CDR1 is SEHNR, CDR2 FQNEAQ, per germline (reference sequence). The CDR3 nucleotides read TGTGCCAGCAGCTTCGACAGAAAACCAACTAATGAAAAACTGTTTTTT. Amino acid sequence: CASSFDRKPTNEKLFF.

Ten or more counts support this clonotype. The chain uses TRBV9 and TRBJ2-3, with 10 bases aligning to TRBD2. CDR3 length equals 18 residues. Germline V gene sequence: CDR1 SGDLS, CDR2 YYNGEE. The V and J ends lost 3 bases and 0 bases, in that order; junction bases with no gene match: 10. The CDR3 here is CASSAPPGLAYSTDTQYF. The CDR3, as DNA: TGTGCCAGCAGCGCCCCACCGGGACTAGCGTATAGCACAGATACGCAGTATTTT.

The sample holds a few counts of this clonotype. CDR3 sequence reads: CASSLADSEPWDYGYTF. In nucleotides, the CDR3 is TGTGCCAGCAGCTTGGCGGACAGCGAGCCCTGGGACTATGGCTACACCTTC. This chain connects TRBV5-6 to TRBJ1-2; D perhaps matches TRBD1 (6 bases). Trimming pared 0 bases from V and 3 bases from J, leaving 18 bases between. The CDR3 is 17 amino acids. The V gene's germline CDR1 is SGHDT and CDR2 YYEEEE.

This clonotype was counted at least ten times. The J gene is TRBJ2-7, the V gene TRBV27; D is possibly TRBD2 (5 bases). This CDR3 region has 15 residues. V lost 2 bases, J lost 5 bases, and 16 bases lay in between. Germline V gives CDR1 MNHEY, CDR2 SMNVEV (reference sequence). CDR3 residues: CASSLPDRASHEQYF. The CDR3 DNA reads as TGTGCCAGCAGTTTACCCGATCGGGCTAGCCACGAGCAGTACTTC.

There are a few counts of this clonotype. The chain recombines TRBV6-1 with TRBJ2-5; unclear D gene. Trimming left V 3 bases short and J 5 bases short, with 22 bases between. The CDR3 covers 17 residues. The V gene's germline CDR1 is MNHNS and CDR2 SASEGT. Here the CDR3 reads CASSDQPPGPGGETQYF. The CDR3 coding sequence is TGTGCCAGCAGTGATCAGCCCCCCGGGCCCGGTGGGGAGACCCAGTACTTC.

The table lists this clonotype with a few counts. The chain recombines TRBV4-1 with TRBJ2-3; the match to TRBD2 covers 10 bases. The CDR3 loop spans 19 amino acids. J gave up 5 bases and V 0 bases, and 14 bases lay outside the gene matches. Per germline, CDR1 MGHRA and CDR2 YSYEKL. The CDR3, as DNA: TGCGCCAGCAGCCAAGATGTTGGGACTAGCGTAGGGACTATAGATACGCAGTATTTT. Translation: CASSQDVGTSVGTIDTQYF.

This clonotype was observed many times. CDR3 amino acids: CASSLLDREGEKLFF. As DNA, the CDR3 is TGTGCCAGCAGCTTACTGGACAGGGAAGGAGAAAAACTGTTTTTT. This sequence joins TRBV7-9 and TRBJ1-4, with TRBD1 matching over 8 bases. This CDR3 is 15 amino acids long. V was pared by 2 bases and J by 8 bases, with 7 bases of the junction left unmatched. The germline CDR1 and CDR2 sequences are SEHNR and FQNEAQ (reference sequence).

The genes are TRBV10-3 and TRBJ2-3, with D perhaps TRBD2 (6 bases). Trimming left V 4 bases short and J 2 bases short, with 10 bases between. The CDR3 contains 14 residues. CDR1 ENHRY and CDR2 SYGVKD come from the germline V gene. CDR3 sequence (DNA): TGTGCCATCAGTGGGCTAGCGACCACAGATACGCAGTATTTT. Protein: CAISGLATTDTQYF.

The sample holds many counts of this clonotype. The chain joins TRBV5-1 to TRBJ1-1, with D possibly matching TRBD1 (6 bases). CDR3 size: 14 residues. Germline lookup yields CDR1 SGHRS and CDR2 YFSETQ. V was cut by 6 bases and J by 8 bases, with 20 bases left in between. CDR3 protein: CASTPDGGLGEAFF. The DNA for the CDR3 is TGCGCCAGCACCCCGGACGGGGGCTTGGGGGAAGCTTTCTTT.

This clonotype appeared many times. The chain links TRBV5-1 to TRBJ1-1, with TRBD1 identical over 8 bases. V lost 1 base, J lost 6 bases, and 5 bases stayed unmatched. Germline CDR1 reads SGHRS; CDR2 reads YFSETQ. CDR3 length equals 14 residues. This CDR3 reads CASSLRQGTPEAFF. The CDR3 bases are TGCGCCAGCAGCTTGAGACAGGGGACTCCTGAAGCTTTCTTT.

This chain links TRBV29-1 with TRBJ2-2; D uncertain. The closer fit of TRBJ1-1 to the DNA end suggests the J call may be wrong. The germline CDR1 and CDR2 sequences are SQVTM and ANQGSEA. The CDR3 loop spans 11 amino acids. This CDR3 reads CSVEGFGGAFF. DNA of the CDR3: TGCAGCGTTGAGGGATTTGGTGGAGCTTTCTTT.

In DNA form, the CDR3 reads TGTGCCATCAGTGGAACTAGCGGGAGGGCCGGGTTTACCGGGGAGCTGTTTTTT. This codes for CAISGTSGRAGFTGELFF. The chain joins TRBV10-3 to TRBJ2-2, with 13 bases identical to TRBD2. The CDR3 contains 18 residues. CDR1 and CDR2 from the germline V gene are ENHRY and SYGVKD. V lost 4 bases and J lost 5; bases outside the gene matches: 10.

Comment on this clonotype: Given a much more abundant clone one base away, this may be a read error. The gene calls are TRBV2 and TRBJ1-5, with 8 bases fitting TRBD1. CDR3 size: 13 residues. Looked up from germline, CDR1 is SNHLY and CDR2 is FYNNEI. The CDR3 spells CASGGTGGQPRHF. Written as DNA, the CDR3 is TGTGCCAGCGGGGGGACAGGCGGTCAGCCCCGGCATTTT.

The rearrangement joins TRBV11-2 to TRBJ1-3, with a possible D match to TRBD1 (5 bases). V lost 5 bases, J lost 4 bases, and 12 bases lay in between. This CDR3 has 14 residues. Germline loops: CDR1 SGHAT, CDR2 FQNNGV. This chain's CDR3 is CASSMEGLGNTIYF. CDR3 bases: TGTGCCAGCAGCATGGAGGGGCTCGGAAACACCATATATTTT.

This clonotype was seen many times. The J gene is TRBJ1-4, the V gene TRBV7-2; no firm D call. Looked up from germline, CDR1 is SGHTA and CDR2 is FQGNSA. CDR3 size: 13 residues. Trimming removed 5 bases at V and 3 bases at J, with 7 bases between. In DNA, the CDR3 is TGTGCCAGCAGCCGGGGAGCTAATGAAAAACTGTTTTTT. Encoded protein: CASSRGANEKLFF.